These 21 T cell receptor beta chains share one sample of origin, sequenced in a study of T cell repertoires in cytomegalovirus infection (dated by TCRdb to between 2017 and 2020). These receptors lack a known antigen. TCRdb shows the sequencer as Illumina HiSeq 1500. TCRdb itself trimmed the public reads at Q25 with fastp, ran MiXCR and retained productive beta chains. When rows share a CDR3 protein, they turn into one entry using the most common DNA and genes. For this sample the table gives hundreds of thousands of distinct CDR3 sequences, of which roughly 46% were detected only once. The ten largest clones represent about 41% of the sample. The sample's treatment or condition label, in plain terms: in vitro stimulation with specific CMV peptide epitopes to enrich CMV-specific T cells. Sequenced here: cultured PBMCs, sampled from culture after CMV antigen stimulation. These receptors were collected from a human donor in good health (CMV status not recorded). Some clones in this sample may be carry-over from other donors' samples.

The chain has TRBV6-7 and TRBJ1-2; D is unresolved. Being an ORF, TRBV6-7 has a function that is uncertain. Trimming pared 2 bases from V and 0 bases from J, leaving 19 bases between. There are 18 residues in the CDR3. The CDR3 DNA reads TGTGCCAGCAGTTACCACGGGCCTGCACACTTTACTAACTATGGCTACACCTTC. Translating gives CASSYHGPAHFTNYGYTF.

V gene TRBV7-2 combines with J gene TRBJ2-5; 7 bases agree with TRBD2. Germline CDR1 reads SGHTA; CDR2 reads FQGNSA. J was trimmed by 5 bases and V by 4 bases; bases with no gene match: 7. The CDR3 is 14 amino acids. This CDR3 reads CASSSGPAGETQYF. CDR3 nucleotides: TGTGCCAGCAGCTCGGGCCCAGCGGGGGAGACCCAGTACTTC.

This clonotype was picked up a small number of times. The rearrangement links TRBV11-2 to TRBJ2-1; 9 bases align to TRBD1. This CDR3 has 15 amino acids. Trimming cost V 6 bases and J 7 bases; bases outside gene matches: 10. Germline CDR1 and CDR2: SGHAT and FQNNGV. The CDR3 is CASRTNRGRENEQFF. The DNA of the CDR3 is TGTGCCAGCAGGACCAACAGGGGGCGCGAAAATGAGCAGTTCTTC.

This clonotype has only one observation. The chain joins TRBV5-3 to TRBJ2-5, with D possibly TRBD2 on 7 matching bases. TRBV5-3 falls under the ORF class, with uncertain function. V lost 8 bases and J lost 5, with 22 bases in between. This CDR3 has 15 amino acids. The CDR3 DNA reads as TGTGCCAGCAGCCCGGGGGGATGGACAGAGGAGACCCAGTACTTC. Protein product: CASSPGGWTEETQYF.

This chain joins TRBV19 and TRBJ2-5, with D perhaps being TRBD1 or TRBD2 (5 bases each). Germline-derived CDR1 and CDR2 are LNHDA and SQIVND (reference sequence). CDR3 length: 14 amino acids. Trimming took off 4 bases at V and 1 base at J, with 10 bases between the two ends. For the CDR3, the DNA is TGTGCCAGTAGTAGGGGACCGCGCCAAGAGACCCAGTACTTC. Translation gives CASSRGPRQETQYF.

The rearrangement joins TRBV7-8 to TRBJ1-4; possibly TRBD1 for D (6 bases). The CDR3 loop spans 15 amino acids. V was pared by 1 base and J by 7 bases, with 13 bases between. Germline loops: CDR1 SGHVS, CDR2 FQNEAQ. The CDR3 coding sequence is TGTGCCAGCAGCTTAGGAGGGACAACAAGTGAAAAACTGTTTTTT. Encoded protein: CASSLGGTTSEKLFF. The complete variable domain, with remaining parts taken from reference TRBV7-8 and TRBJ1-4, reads GAGVSQSPRYKVAKRGQDVALRCDPISGHVSLFWYQQALGQGPEFLTYFQNEAQLDKSGLPSDRFFAERPEGSVSTLKIQRTQQEDSAVYLCASSLGGTTSEKLFFGSGTQLSVL.

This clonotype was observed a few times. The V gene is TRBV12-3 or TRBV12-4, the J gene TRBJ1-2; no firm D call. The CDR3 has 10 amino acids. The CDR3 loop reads CAEYGYGYTF. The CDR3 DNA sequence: TGTGCAGAGTACGGCTATGGCTACACCTTC.

CDR3 sequence: CASSNDGIWYQPQHF. Here the CDR3 DNA reads TGTGCCAGCAGCAACGACGGTATCTGGTATCAGCCCCAGCATTTT. The chain recombines TRBV5-4 with TRBJ1-5; D is ambiguous. Germline V gives CDR1 SGHNT, CDR2 YYREEE (reference sequence). The CDR3 is made up of 15 amino acids. Between the trimmed V and J ends, which lost 4 bases and 5 bases, there was a span of 16 bases.

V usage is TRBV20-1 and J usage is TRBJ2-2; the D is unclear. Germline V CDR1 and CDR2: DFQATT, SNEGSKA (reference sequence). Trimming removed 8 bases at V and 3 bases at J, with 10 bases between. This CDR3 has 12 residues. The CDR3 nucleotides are TGCAGTTTGGAGACGCACACCGGGGAGCTGTTTTTT. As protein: CSLETHTGELFF.

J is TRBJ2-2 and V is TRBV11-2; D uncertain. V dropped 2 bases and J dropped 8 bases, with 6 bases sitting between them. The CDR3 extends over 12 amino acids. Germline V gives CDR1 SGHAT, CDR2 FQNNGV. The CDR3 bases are TGTGCCAGCAGCTTACATCGGGGGGAGCTGTTTTTT. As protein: CASSLHRGELFF.

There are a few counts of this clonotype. The chain's CDR3 is CASSQERGGRSTDTQYF. The CDR3 nucleotides are TGTGCCAGCAGCCAGGAGCGGGGGGGCCGGAGCACAGATACGCAGTATTTT. The chain combines TRBV11-3 with TRBJ2-3; 10 positions match TRBD2. Germline V gene sequence: CDR1 SGHNT, CDR2 YENEEA. The CDR3 contains 17 residues. Germline trimming cut 5 bases from V and 0 bases from J; bases unmatched to any gene: 8.

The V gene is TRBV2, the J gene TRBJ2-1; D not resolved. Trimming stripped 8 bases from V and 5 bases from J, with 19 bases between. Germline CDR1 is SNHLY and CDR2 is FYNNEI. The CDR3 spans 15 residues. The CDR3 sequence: CASGVDLPPHNEQFF. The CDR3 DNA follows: TGTGCCAGCGGCGTGGATTTACCTCCACACAATGAGCAGTTCTTC.

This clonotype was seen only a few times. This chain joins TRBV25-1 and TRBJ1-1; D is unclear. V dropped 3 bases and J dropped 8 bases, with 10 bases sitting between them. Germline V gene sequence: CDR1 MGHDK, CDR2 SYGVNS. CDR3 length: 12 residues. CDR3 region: CASSDSLREAFF. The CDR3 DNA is TGTGCCAGCAGTGATTCGTTGCGGGAAGCTTTCTTT. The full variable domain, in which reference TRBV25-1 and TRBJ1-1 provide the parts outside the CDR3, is EADIYQTPRYLVIGTGKKITLECSQTMGHDKMYWYQQDPGMELHLIHYSYGVNSTEKGDLSSESTVSRIRTEHFPLTLESARPSHTSQYLCASSDSLREAFFGQGTRLTVV.

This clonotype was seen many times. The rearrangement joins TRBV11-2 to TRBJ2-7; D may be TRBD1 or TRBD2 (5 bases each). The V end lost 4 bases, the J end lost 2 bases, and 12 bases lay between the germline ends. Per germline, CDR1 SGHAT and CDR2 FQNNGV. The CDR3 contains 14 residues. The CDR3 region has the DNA TGTGCCAGCAGCTCGCTTGGGGGACCCTACGAGCAGTACTTC. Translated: CASSSLGGPYEQYF.

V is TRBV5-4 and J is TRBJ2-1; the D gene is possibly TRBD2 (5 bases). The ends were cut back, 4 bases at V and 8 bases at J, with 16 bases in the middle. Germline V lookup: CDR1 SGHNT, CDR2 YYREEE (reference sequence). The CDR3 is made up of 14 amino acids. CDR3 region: CASSRWTEVDEQFF. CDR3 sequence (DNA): TGTGCCAGCAGCCGCTGGACTGAAGTCGATGAGCAGTTCTTC.

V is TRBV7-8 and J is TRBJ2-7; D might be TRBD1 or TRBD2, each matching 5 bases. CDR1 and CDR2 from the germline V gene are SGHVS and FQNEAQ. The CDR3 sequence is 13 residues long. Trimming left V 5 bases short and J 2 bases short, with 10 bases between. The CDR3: CASSEGLTYEQYF. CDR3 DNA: TGTGCCAGCAGCGAGGGGCTGACCTACGAGCAGTACTTC.

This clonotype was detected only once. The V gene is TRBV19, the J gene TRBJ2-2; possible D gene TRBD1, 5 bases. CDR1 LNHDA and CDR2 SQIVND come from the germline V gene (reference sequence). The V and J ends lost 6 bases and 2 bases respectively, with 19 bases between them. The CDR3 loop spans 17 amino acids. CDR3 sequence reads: CASSLTGPRVNTGELFF. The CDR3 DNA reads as TGTGCCAGTAGCCTCACAGGACCCAGGGTCAACACCGGGGAGCTGTTTTTT. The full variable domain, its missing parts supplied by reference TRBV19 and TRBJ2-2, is DGGITQSPKYLFRKEGQNVTLSCEQNLNHDAMYWYRQDPGQGLRLIYYSQIVNDFQKGDIAEGYSVSREKKESFPLTVTSAQKNPTAFYLCASSLTGPRVNTGELFFGEGSRLTVL.

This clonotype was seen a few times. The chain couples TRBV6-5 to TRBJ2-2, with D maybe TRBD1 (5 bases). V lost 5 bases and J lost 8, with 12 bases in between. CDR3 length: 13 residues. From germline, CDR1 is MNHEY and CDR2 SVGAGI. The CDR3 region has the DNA TGTGCCAGCAGTCCGACAGATTGGGGGGAGCTGTTTTTT. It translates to CASSPTDWGELFF.

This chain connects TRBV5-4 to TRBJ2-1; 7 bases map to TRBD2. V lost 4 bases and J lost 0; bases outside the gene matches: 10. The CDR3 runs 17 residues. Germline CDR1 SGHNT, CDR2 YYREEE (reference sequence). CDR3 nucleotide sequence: TGTGCCAGCAGCCGTTGGCCTAGCGGAAGCTCCTACAATGAGCAGTTCTTC. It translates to CASSRWPSGSSYNEQFF.

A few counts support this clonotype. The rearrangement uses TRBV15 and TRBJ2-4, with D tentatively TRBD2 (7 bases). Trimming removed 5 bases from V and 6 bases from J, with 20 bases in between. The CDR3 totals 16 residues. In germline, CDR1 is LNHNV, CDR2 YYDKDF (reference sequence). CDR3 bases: TGTGCCACCAGCTCCGGGGGGCAAGGTCTTAGAAACATTCAGTACTTC. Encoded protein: CATSSGGQGLRNIQYF.

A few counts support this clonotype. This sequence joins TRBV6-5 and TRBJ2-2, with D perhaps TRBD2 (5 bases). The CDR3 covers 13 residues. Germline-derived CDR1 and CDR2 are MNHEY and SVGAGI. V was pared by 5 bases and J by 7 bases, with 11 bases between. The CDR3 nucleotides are TGTGCCAGCAGTCTTACCGGGGTCGGGGAGCTGTTTTTT. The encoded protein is CASSLTGVGELFF.